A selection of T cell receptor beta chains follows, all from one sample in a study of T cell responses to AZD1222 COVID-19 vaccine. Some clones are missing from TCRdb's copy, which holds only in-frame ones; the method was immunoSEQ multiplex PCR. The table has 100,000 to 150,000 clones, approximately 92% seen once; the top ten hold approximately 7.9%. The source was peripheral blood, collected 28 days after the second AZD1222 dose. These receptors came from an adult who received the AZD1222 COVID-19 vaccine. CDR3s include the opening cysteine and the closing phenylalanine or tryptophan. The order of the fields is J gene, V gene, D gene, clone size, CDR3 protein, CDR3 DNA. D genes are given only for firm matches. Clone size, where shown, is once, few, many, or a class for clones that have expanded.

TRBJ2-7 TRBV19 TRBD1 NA CASSIQGAAGEQYF TGTGCCAGTAGTATACAGGGGGCAGCTGGCGAGCAGTACTTC
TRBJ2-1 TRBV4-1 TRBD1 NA CASSRGQGTTYNEQFF TGCGCCAGCAGCCGGGGACAGGGAACGACTTACAATGAGCAGTTCTTC
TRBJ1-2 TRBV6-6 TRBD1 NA CASSQGASRANYGYTF TGTGCCAGCAGTCAGGGGGCGAGTAGAGCTAACTATGGCTACACCTTC
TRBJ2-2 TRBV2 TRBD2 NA CASREGGRSGELFF TGTGCCAGCAGGGAGGGCGGGAGGTCCGGGGAGCTGTTTTTT
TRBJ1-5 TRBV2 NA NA CASSMGPEGNQPQHF TGTGCCAGCAGCATGGGACCGGAGGGCAATCAGCCCCAGCATTTT
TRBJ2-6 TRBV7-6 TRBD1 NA CASSAPDRATRTSGANVLTF TGTGCCAGCAGCGCACCAGACAGGGCTACTCGTACCTCTGGGGCCAACGTCCTGACTTTC
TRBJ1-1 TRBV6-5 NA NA CASSYAQQNEAFF TGTGCCAGCAGTTACGCCCAGCAAAACGAAGCTTTCTTT
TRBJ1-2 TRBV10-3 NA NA CAMLSDRGYTF TGTGCCATGTTATCGGATCGTGGCTACACCTTC
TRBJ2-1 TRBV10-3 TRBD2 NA CAISELTSGSLDNEQFF TGTGCCATCAGTGAGTTGACTAGCGGGAGTTTGGACAATGAGCAGTTCTTC
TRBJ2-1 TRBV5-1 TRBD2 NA CASSLELAGGGNEQFF TGCGCCAGCAGCTTGGAACTAGCGGGGGGCGGTAATGAGCAGTTCTTC
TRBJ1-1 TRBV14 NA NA CASSRFLEPENTEAFF TGTGCCAGCAGCCGATTCCTAGAACCGGAGAACACTGAAGCTTTCTTT
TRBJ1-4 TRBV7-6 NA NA CASSLAPGRSNEKLFF TGTGCCAGCAGCTTAGCCCCTGGGAGGTCTAATGAAAAACTGTTTTTT
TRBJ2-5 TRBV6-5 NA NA CASGSVRGRQETQYF TGTGCCAGCGGGTCCGTCAGGGGTCGCCAAGAGACCCAGTACTTC
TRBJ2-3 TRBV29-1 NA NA CSVSRSLTTDTQYF TGCAGCGTTTCCCGGTCGCTTACCACAGATACGCAGTATTTT
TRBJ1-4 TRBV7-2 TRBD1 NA CASSRGQGGEKLFF TGTGCCAGCAGTCGTGGACAGGGCGGTGAAAAACTGTTTTTT
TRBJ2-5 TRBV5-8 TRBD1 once CASSERDRHHEETQYF TGTGCCAGCAGCGAAAGGGACAGACATCATGAAGAGACCCAGTACTTC
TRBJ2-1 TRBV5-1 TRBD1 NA CASSLVLGQDNEQFF TGCGCCAGCAGCTTGGTTCTAGGACAGGACAATGAGCAGTTCTTC
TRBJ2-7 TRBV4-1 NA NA CASSQAFGRIYEQYF TGCGCCAGCAGCCAAGCGTTTGGCAGGATCTACGAGCAGTACTTC
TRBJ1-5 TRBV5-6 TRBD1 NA CASSLADFGTGNNQPQHF TGTGCCAGCAGCTTGGCGGATTTCGGGACAGGGAACAATCAGCCCCAGCATTTT
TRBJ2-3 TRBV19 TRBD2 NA CASSSQSGRTTDTQYF TGTGCCAGTAGCAGCCAAAGCGGGAGGACGACAGATACGCAGTATTTT
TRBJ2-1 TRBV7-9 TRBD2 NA CASSLGLLAGAHGEQFF TGTGCCAGCAGCTTAGGTCTTCTGGCGGGAGCGCATGGTGAGCAGTTCTTC
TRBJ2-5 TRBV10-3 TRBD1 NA CAIRPGQYQETQYF TGTGCCATCAGGCCGGGACAGTACCAAGAGACCCAGTACTTC
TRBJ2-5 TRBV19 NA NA CATGGEIQETQYF TGTGCCACCGGCGGGGAGATCCAAGAGACCCAGTACTTC
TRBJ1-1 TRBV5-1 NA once CASSLVMTGNTEAFF TGCGCCAGCAGCTTGGTTATGACAGGGAACACTGAAGCTTTCTTT
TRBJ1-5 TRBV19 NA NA CASSIAAPQPQHF TGTGCCAGTAGTATCGCTGCCCCTCAGCCCCAGCATTTT
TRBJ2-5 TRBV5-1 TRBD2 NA CASTQAGGPEETQYF TGCGCCAGCACCCAAGCGGGAGGGCCTGAAGAGACCCAGTACTTC
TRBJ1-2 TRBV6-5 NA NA CASSYDRDIYGYTF TGTGCCAGCAGTTACGACCGGGACATCTATGGCTACACCTTC
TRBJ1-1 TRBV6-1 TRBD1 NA CASSESAGGITEAFF TGTGCCAGCAGTGAATCCGCAGGGGGTATTACTGAAGCTTTCTTT
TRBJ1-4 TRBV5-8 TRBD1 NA CASSWGQGVNEKLFF TGTGCCAGCAGCTGGGGACAGGGTGTTAATGAAAAACTGTTTTTT
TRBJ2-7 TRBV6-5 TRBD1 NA CASSTDRGSSYEQYF TGTGCCAGCAGCACGGACAGGGGAAGCTCCTACGAGCAGTACTTC
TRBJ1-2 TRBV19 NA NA CASSILGVGKANYGYTF TGTGCCAGTAGTATTCTGGGTGTTGGCAAAGCTAACTATGGCTACACCTTC
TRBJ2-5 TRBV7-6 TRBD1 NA CASSREGGQVSTQYF TGTGCCAGCAGCAGAGAAGGGGGACAGGTTTCTACCCAGTACTTC
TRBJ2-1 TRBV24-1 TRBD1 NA CATSDPGQGGYNEQFF TGTGCCACCAGTGACCCGGGACAGGGAGGTTACAATGAGCAGTTCTTC
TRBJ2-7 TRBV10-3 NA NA CAISESSSSEGGYEQYF TGTGCCATCAGTGAGTCCTCGTCCTCTGAGGGGGGCTACGAGCAGTACTTC
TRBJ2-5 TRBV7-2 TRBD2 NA CASSPGLAGGQETQYF TGTGCCAGCAGCCCGGGACTAGCGGGAGGACAAGAGACCCAGTACTTC
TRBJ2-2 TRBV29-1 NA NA CSVEGPGIGELFF TGCAGCGTTGAAGGGCCAGGGATCGGGGAGCTGTTTTTT
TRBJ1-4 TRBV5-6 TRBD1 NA CASSETGETDEKLFF TGTGCCAGCAGCGAGACAGGGGAAACCGATGAAAAACTGTTTTTT
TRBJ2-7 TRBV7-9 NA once CASSETGSYEQYF TGTGCCAGCAGCGAAACAGGGTCGTACGAGCAGTACTTC
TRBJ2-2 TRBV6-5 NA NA CASSPSGDTGELFF TGTGCCAGCAGTCCTTCAGGGGACACCGGGGAGCTGTTTTTT
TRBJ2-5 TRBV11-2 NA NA CASSLETRPQETQYF TGTGCCAGCAGCTTAGAGACTAGGCCTCAAGAGACCCAGTACTTC
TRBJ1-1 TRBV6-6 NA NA CASTSQVGDTEAFF TGTGCCAGCACTAGTCAGGTGGGGGACACTGAAGCTTTCTTT
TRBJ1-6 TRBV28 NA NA CATAGDHSPLHF TGTGCCACCGCGGGGGACCATTCACCCCTCCACTTT
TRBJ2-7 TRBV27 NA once CASRHQGYEQYF TGTGCCAGCAGACATCAGGGATACGAGCAGTACTTC
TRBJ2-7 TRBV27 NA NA CASSLGGHSSYEQYF TGTGCCAGCAGTTTAGGCGGCCATAGCTCCTACGAGCAGTACTTC
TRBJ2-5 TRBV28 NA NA CASSTRTVSLETQYF TGTGCCAGCAGTACTCGGACAGTTAGTTTGGAGACCCAGTACTTC
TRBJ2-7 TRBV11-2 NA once CASSSHSIPTESYEQYF TGTGCCAGCAGCTCCCATTCAATACCGACAGAATCCTACGAGCAGTACTTC
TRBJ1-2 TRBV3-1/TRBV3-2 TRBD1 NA CASSPIQGAGYGYTF TGTGCCAGCAGCCCCATACAGGGGGCGGGCTATGGCTACACCTTC
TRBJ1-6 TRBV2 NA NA CASSEEGVRTSPLHF TGTGCCAGCAGTGAAGAGGGAGTTCGGACCTCACCCCTCCACTTT
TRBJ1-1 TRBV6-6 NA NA CASSYGRQGNTEAFF TGTGCCAGCAGTTATGGGCGGCAGGGAAACACTGAAGCTTTCTTT
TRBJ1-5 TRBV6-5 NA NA CASREGLYSNQPQHF TGTGCCAGCAGAGAGGGACTTTATAGCAATCAGCCCCAGCATTTT
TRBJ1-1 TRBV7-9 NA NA CASSLLQTSNTEAFF TGTGCCAGCAGCTTACTTCAGACCTCGAACACTGAAGCTTTCTTT
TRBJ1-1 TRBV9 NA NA CASSHQGNTEAFF TGTGCCAGCAGCCACCAAGGGAACACTGAAGCTTTCTTT